The TCR beta chain described here comes from a study of beta chain features in type 1 diabetes. Background on the study: Age and gender were similar between patients and healthy donors, as were cell yields. Study conclusions and caveats: Among all four CD4+ subsets, Type 1 diabetes patients had TCRB CDR3s that were moderately but significantly shorter.

This clone appeared a few times. Antigen unknown. Each donor gave one heparinised blood draw averaging about 116 mL. Naive, central memory, regulatory and stem cell-like memory cells within the CD4+ compartment were sorted using CD45RO/CCR7/CD25/CD127/CD95/CD27. Losses at the gene ends were 5 bases for V and 6 bases for J; bases not matched to a gene: 15. The germline CDR1 and CDR2 sequences are SQVTM and ANQGSEA. The CDR3 is made up of 16 amino acids. TCRB transcripts that were expressed got sequenced, as all of the isolated RNA had been reverse transcribed. Clones were read by immunoSEQ multiplex PCR, and TCRdb kept only the in-frame ones, dropping some. The data hold tens of thousands of clones, with 68% observed a single time.

The chain uses TRBV29-1 and TRBJ2-1; 8 positions match TRBD2. Input material: stem cell memory CD4+ T cells from blood. This TCR derives from a woman aged 40 to 50 with type 1 diabetes. The CDR3 sequence is CSVQPGDVRGGNEQFF. The CDR3 nucleotides read TGCAGCGTTCAACCAGGGGACGTCCGGGGGGGCAATGAGCAGTTCTTC.